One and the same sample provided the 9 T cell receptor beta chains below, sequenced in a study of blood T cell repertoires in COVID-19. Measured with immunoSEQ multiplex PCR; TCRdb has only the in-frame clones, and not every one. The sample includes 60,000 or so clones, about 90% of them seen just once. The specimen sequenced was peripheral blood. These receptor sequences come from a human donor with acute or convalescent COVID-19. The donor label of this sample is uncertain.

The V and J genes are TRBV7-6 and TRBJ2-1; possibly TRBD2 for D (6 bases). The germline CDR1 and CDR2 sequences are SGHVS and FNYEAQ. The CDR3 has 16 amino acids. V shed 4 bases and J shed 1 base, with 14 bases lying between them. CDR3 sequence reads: CASSWRGSSSYNEQFF. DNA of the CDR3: TGTGCCAGCAGCTGGCGGGGTAGTTCTTCCTACAATGAGCAGTTCTTC.

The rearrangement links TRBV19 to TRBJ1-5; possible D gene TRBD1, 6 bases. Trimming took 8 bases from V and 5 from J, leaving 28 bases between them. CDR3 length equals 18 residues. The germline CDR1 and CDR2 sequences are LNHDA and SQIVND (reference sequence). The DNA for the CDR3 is TGTGCCAGTCAACAATTTACAGGGAACCTCCTAATTTATCAGCCCCAGCATTTT. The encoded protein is CASQQFTGNLLIYQPQHF.

The CDR3, as DNA: TGTGCCAGCAGTCCCGGGACTAGCTCCTACAATGAGCAGTTCTTC. Protein product: CASSPGTSSYNEQFF. The gene calls are TRBV6-4 and TRBJ2-1; 8 nucleotides match TRBD2. Trimming removed 5 bases from V and 0 bases from J; junction bases left unmatched: 3. Germline CDR1 is MRHNA and CDR2 is SNTAGT. The CDR3 length is 15 residues.

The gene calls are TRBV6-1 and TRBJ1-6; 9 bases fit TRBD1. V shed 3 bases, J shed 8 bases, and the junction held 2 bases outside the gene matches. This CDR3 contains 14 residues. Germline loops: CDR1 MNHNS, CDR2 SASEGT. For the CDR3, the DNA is TGTGCCAGCAGTGAGGACAGGGGTTATTCACCCCTCCACTTT. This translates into CASSEDRGYSPLHF.

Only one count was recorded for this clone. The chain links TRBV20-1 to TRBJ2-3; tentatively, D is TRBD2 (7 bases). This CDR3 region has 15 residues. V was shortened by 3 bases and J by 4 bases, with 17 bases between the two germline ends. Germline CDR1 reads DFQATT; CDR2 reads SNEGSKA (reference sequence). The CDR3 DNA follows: TGCAGTGCTAGTTTGGGGGGGGGCACCCCAGATACGCAGTATTTT. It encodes CSASLGGGTPDTQYF.

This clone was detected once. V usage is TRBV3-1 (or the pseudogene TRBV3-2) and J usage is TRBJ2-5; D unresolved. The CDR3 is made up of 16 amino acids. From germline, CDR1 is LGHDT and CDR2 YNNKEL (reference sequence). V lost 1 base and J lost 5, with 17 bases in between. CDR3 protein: CASSQGFSLVGETQYF. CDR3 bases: TGTGCCAGCAGCCAAGGGTTTAGTCTAGTAGGTGAGACCCAGTACTTC.

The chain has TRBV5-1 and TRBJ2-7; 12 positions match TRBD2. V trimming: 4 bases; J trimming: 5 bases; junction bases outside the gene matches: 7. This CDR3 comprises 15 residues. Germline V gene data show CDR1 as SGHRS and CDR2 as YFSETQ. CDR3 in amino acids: CASSPLTSGSNEQYF. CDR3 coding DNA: TGCGCCAGCAGCCCCCTGACTAGCGGGAGTAACGAGCAGTACTTC.

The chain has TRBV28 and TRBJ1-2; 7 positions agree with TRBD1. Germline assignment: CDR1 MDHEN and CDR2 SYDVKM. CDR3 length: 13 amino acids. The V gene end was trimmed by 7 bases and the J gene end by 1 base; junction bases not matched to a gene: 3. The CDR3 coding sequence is TGTGCCAGCATTCGACAGGGTAACTATGGCTACACCTTC. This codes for CASIRQGNYGYTF.

The CDR3 is CSVEGPTGNIQYF. DNA of the CDR3: TGCAGCGTCGAGGGGCCGACAGGAAACATTCAGTACTTC. The chain combines TRBV29-1 with TRBJ2-4; tentative D call: TRBD1 (6 bases). Between the trimmed V and J ends, which lost 6 bases and 6 bases, there was a span of 15 bases. CDR3 length: 13 residues. In germline, CDR1 is SQVTM, CDR2 ANQGSEA.